This T cell receptor beta chain was retrieved from a study of post-analysis software for immune sequencing data. Study context: Multiple sclerosis in the patients followed relapsing-remitting, secondary progressive and progressive-relapsing courses. Findings and caveats of the study: Under the F measure, samples that were prepared in one batch clustered strongly together. Controls had lower frequencies than patients of about 5 TRBV segments, which included TRBV5-6, TRBV5-1 and TRBV20-1. Multiple sclerosis was associated with a significant reduction in normalized Chao1 diversity relative to controls.

This clonotype was detected only a few times. Its matching antigen is unknown. V lost 3 bases and J lost 7; bases outside the gene matches: 11. The CDR3 totals 15 residues. CDR1 is DFQATT, CDR2 SNEGSKA, per germline (reference sequence). Unique molecular identifiers had been added to the TCR beta cDNA libraries. TCRdb reprocessed the PCR reads via MiXCR and lists one record per CDR3 protein. The data contain 750,000 to 950,000 distinct CDR3 sequences, roughly 50% of them singletons. This clonotype originated in a girl aged 5 to 17 with multiple sclerosis. Material for sequencing was blood. The V gene is TRBV20-1, the J gene TRBJ2-1; 8 bases are a match to TRBD2. CDR3 DNA: TGCAGTGCTAGCCTGGCTGGCGGGGGGCTGAATGAGCAGTTCTTC. This gives the protein CSASLAGGGLNEQFF.